One and the same sample provided the 10 T cell receptor beta chains below, sequenced in a study of cytomegalovirus exposure and HLA in healthy donors. PCR used 60 Vbeta primers and 13 Jbeta primers. TCRdb keeps only in-frame clones here, not all; method: immunoSEQ multiplex PCR. Of about 120,000 clones listed, around 75% are singletons. The sequencing input was PBMCs. These receptors were obtained from a woman aged 50 to 60 in good health and CMV-seropositive.

This clone was seen only a few times. The rearrangement links TRBV19 to TRBJ1-4; 7 nucleotides match TRBD1. Germline V gives CDR1 LNHDA, CDR2 SQIVND (reference sequence). The CDR3 has 15 amino acids. With 5 bases clipped from V and 0 bases from J, the junction kept 3 bases outside the gene matches. CDR3 sequence reads: CASSQGTATNEKLFF. The CDR3 DNA follows: TGTGCCAGTAGTCAGGGGACAGCAACTAATGAAAAACTGTTTTTT. Full variable domain (outside the CDR3, taken from reference TRBV19 and TRBJ1-4): DGGITQSPKYLFRKEGQNVTLSCEQNLNHDAMYWYRQDPGQGLRLIYYSQIVNDFQKGDIAEGYSVSREKKESFPLTVTSAQKNPTAFYLCASSQGTATNEKLFFGSGTQLSVL.

This clone was seen more than once but under ten times. This chain joins TRBV7-8 and TRBJ1-2, with 10 bases matching TRBD1. J lost 5 bases, V lost 5 bases, and 5 bases had no gene match. The CDR3 has 14 residues. CDR1 is SGHVS and CDR2 is FQNEAQ in the germline V gene. The CDR3 is CASSRQGASYGYTF. The CDR3, as DNA: TGTGCCAGCAGCAGACAGGGGGCAAGTTATGGCTACACCTTC.

This sequence joins TRBV7-8 and TRBJ1-5; 7 bases match TRBD1. Germline V gives CDR1 SGHVS, CDR2 FQNEAQ. Trimming removed 5 bases from V and 0 bases from J; junction bases left unmatched: 7. The length of the CDR3 is 16 residues. The CDR3 loop is CASSLTQGNSNQPQHF. CDR3 bases: TGTGCCAGCAGCCTAACACAGGGGAATAGCAATCAGCCCCAGCATTTT.

CDR3 DNA: TGCGCCAGCAGCGTCCTAACAGGGACCGGGGAGCTGTTTTTT. It is translated as CASSVLTGTGELFF. The V call is TRBV5-1, the J call TRBJ2-2, with D possibly TRBD1 on 6 matching bases. V dropped 4 bases and J dropped 5 bases, with 12 bases sitting between them. The CDR3 has 14 residues. Germline V lookup: CDR1 SGHRS, CDR2 YFSETQ.

The J gene is TRBJ2-3, the V gene TRBV6-6, with D perhaps TRBD1 (5 bases). Germline V gives CDR1 MNHNY, CDR2 SVGAGI (reference sequence). The CDR3 is 13 residues long. Trimming pared 2 bases from V and 9 bases from J, leaving 12 bases between. CDR3 nucleotide sequence: TGTGCCAGCAGTTACGCCCAGGGAAGAACGCAGTATTTT. Amino acid sequence: CASSYAQGRTQYF.

Concerning this clone itself: Compared with germline, one end of the junction differs, possibly owing to a read error. V usage is TRBV7-7 and J usage is TRBJ1-2; TRBD1 aligns across 7 bases. CDR1 and CDR2 from the germline V gene are SSHAT and FNYEAQ (reference sequence). The CDR3 covers 18 residues. CDR3 protein: CASSFNRGPQGVRDGYTF. CDR3 coding DNA: TGTGCTAGCAGCTTTAATAGGGGGCCTCAGGGTGTTCGCGATGGCTACACCTTC.

This chain links TRBV7-6 with TRBJ2-2, with D hard to call. Trimming pared 1 base from V and 1 base from J, leaving 16 bases between. The germline V gene has CDR1 SGHVS and CDR2 FNYEAQ. The CDR3 runs 18 residues. Here the CDR3 DNA reads TGTGCCAGCAGCTTAGGATTGGTTGGCAGTTGGAACACCGGGGAGCTGTTTTTT. It translates to CASSLGLVGSWNTGELFF. Filled out from reference TRBV7-6 and TRBJ2-2, the complete variable domain reads GAGVSQSPRYKVTKRGQDVALRCDPISGHVSLYWYRQALGQGPEFLTYFNYEAQQDKSGLPNDRFSAERPEGSISTLTIQRTEQRDSAMYRCASSLGLVGSWNTGELFFGEGSRLTVL.

V and J are TRBV9 and TRBJ2-7, with D unresolved. In germline, CDR1 is SGDLS, CDR2 YYNGEE. The V gene lost 0 bases and the J gene lost 2 bases, with 9 bases spanning the gap. The CDR3 totals 14 residues. CDR3 in amino acids: CASSVEQQAYEQYF. DNA of the CDR3: TGTGCCAGCAGCGTAGAACAGCAAGCCTACGAGCAGTACTTC.

This chain joins TRBV4-1 and TRBJ1-2; 7 bases match TRBD1. The CDR3 has 16 residues. With V trimmed by 0 bases and J by 5 bases, 9 bases remained unmatched. Germline lookup yields CDR1 MGHRA and CDR2 YSYEKL. The CDR3 sequence is CASSQDGGGVFYGYTF. The CDR3 DNA is TGCGCCAGCAGCCAAGATGGAGGGGGCGTTTTTTATGGCTACACCTTC.

This clone was recorded a few times. The chain joins TRBV10-3 to TRBJ1-5; unclear D gene. The CDR3 sequence is 14 residues long. The germline V gene has CDR1 ENHRY and CDR2 SYGVKD. Trimming took 11 bases from V and 3 from J, leaving 17 bases between them. CDR3 loop: CASSSGRINQPQHF. CDR3 bases: TGTGCCTCCTCGAGCGGGAGGATCAATCAGCCCCAGCATTTT.